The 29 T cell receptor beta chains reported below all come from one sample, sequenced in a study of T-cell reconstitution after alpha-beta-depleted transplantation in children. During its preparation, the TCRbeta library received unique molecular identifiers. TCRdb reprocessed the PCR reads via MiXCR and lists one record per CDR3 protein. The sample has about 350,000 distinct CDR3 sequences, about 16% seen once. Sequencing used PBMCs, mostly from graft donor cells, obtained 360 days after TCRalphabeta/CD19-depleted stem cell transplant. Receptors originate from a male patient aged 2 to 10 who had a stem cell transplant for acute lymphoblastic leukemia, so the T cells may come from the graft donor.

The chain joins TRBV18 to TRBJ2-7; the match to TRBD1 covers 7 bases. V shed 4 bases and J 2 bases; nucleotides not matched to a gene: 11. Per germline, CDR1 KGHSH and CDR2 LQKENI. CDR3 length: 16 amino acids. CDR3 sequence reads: CASSRIPGQTTYEQYF. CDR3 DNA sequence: TGTGCCAGCTCACGAATTCCGGGACAGACCACCTACGAGCAGTACTTC.

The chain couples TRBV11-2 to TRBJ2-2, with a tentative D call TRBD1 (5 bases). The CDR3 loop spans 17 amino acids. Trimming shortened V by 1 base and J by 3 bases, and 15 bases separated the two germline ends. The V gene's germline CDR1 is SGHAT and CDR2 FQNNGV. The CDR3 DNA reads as TGTGCCAGCAGCTTAGTCAAGGGGAACGTGGACACCGGGGAGCTGTTTTTT. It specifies CASSLVKGNVDTGELFF.

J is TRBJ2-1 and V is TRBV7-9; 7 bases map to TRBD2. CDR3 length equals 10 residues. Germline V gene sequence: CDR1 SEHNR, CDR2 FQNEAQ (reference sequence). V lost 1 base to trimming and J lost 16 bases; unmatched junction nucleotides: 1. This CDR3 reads CASSLERGFF. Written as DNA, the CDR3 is TGTGCCAGCAGCTTAGAGCGGGGTTTCTTC.

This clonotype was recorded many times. The CDR3 nucleotides are TGTGCCAGCACCGGGACAGCCCCGGGGGGCAATGAGCAGTTCTTC. Amino acids: CASTGTAPGGNEQFF. The V gene is TRBV28, the J gene TRBJ2-1; D possibly matches TRBD1 or TRBD2 (7 bases each). This CDR3 spans 15 amino acids. Trimming removed 7 bases at V and 6 bases at J, with 19 bases between. Germline CDR1 and CDR2: MDHEN and SYDVKM.

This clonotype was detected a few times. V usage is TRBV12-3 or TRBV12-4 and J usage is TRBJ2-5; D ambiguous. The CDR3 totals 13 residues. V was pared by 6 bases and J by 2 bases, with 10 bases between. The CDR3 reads CASRPGVQETQYF. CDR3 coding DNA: TGTGCCAGCAGACCTGGAGTTCAAGAGACCCAGTACTTC.

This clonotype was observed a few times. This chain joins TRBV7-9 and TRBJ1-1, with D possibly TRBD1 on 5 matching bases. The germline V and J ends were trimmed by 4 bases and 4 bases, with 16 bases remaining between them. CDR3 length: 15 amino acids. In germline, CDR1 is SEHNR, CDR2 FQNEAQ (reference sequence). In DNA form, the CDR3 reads TGTGCCAGCAGCTCCCGGGCCAGGGTGGGCACTGAAGCTTTCTTT. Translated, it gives CASSSRARVGTEAFF.

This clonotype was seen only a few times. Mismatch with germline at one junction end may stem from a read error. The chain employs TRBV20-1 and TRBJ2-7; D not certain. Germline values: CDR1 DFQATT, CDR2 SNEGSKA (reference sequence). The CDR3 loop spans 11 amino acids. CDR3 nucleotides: TGCAGTGCTAGAGATATCCCGACGGTGGACTTC. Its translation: CSARDIPTVDF.

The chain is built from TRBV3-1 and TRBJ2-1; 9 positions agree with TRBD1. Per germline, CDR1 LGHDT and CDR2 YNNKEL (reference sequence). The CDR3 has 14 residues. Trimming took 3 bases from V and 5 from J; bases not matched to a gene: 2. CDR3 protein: CASSQGTGNNEQFF. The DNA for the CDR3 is TGTGCCAGCAGCCAGGGGACAGGGAACAATGAGCAGTTCTTC.

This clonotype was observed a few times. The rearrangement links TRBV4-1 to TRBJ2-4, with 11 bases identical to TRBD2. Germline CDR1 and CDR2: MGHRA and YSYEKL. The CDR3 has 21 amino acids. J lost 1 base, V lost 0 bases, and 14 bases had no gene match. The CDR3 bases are TGCGCCAGCAGCCAAGAAGGGAGGGGACTAGCGGAAAAGGGGGCCAAAAACATTCAGTACTTC. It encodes CASSQEGRGLAEKGAKNIQYF.

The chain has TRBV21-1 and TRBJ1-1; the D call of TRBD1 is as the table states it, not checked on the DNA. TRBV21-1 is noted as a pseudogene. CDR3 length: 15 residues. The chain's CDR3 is CASSAARQGLTEAFF. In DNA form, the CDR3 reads TGTGCCAGCAGCGCAGCCCGACAGGGGCTCACTGAAGCTTTCTTT.

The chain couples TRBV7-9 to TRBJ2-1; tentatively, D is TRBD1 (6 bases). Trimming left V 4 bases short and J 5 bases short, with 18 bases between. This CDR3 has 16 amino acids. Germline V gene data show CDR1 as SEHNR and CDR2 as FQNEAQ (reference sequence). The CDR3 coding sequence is TGTGCCAGCAGCTCAGTTGCCGGGACATACCACAATGAGCAGTTCTTC. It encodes CASSSVAGTYHNEQFF.

The CDR3 region is CASSPSRISDTQYF. CDR3 sequence (DNA): TGTGCCAGCAGCCCCTCCAGGATTTCAGATACGCAGTATTTT. V and J are TRBV9 and TRBJ2-3; D is uncertain. Trimming removed 4 bases from V and 4 bases from J, with 13 bases in between. CDR3 length equals 14 residues. Germline CDR1 SGDLS, CDR2 YYNGEE. Full variable domain (outside the CDR3, taken from reference TRBV9 and TRBJ2-3): DSGVTQTPKHLITATGQRVTLRCSPRSGDLSVYWYQQSLDQGLQFLIQYYNGEERAKGNILERFSAQQFPDLHSELNLSSLELGDSALYFCASSPSRISDTQYFGPGTRLTVL.

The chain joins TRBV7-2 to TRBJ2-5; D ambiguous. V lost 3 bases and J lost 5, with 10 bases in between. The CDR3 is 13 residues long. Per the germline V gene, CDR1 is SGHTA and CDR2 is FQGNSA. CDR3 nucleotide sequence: TGTGCCAGCAGCTTCTTACTACAGGAGACCCAGTACTTC. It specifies CASSFLLQETQYF.

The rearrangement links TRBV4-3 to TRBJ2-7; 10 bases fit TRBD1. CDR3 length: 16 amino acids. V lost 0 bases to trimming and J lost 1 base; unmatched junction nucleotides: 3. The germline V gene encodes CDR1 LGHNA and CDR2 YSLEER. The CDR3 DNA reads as TGCGCCAGCAGCCAAGATTGGACAGGGGGGTCCTACGAGCAGTACTTC. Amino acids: CASSQDWTGGSYEQYF.

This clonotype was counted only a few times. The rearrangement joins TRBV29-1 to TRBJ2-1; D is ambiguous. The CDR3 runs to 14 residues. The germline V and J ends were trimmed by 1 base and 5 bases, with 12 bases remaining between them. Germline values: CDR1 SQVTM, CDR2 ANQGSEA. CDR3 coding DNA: TGCAGCGTTGAAGCTGCCCCGACCCACAATGAGCAGTTCTTC. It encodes CSVEAAPTHNEQFF.

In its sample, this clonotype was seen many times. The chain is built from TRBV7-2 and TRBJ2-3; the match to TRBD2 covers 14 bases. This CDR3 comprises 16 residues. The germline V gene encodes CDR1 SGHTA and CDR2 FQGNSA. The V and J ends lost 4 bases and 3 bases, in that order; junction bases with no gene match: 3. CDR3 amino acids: CASSYRLAGGTDTQYF. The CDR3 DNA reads TGTGCCAGCAGCTACCGACTAGCGGGAGGGACAGATACGCAGTATTTT.

CDR3 residues: CASTPIGAGGPNEQFF. In DNA, the CDR3 is TGTGCCAGCACCCCAATCGGAGCGGGAGGTCCAAATGAGCAGTTCTTC. The genes are TRBV12-3 or TRBV12-4 and TRBJ2-1; 9 bases match TRBD2. This CDR3 spans 16 amino acids. J was trimmed by 7 bases and V by 7 bases; bases with no gene match: 14.

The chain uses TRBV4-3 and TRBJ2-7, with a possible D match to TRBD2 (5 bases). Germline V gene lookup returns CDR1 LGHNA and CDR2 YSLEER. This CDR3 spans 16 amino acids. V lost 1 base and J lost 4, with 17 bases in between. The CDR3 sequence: CASSQGAPRELYEQYF. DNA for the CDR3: TGCGCCAGCAGCCAAGGGGCCCCGAGGGAGTTATACGAGCAGTACTTC.

The CDR3 nucleotides are TGTGCCAGTAAAGAAGGGCTTACCTACAATGAGCAGTTCTTC. Encoded protein: CASKEGLTYNEQFF. The V and J genes are TRBV19 and TRBJ2-1; no definite D call. The CDR3 has 14 residues. CDR1 and CDR2 (germline): LNHDA, SQIVND (reference sequence). Trimming took 7 bases from V and 2 from J, leaving 12 bases between them. Full variable domain (missing parts from reference TRBV19 and TRBJ2-1): DGGITQSPKYLFRKEGQNVTLSCEQNLNHDAMYWYRQDPGQGLRLIYYSQIVNDFQKGDIAEGYSVSREKKESFPLTVTSAQKNPTAFYLCASKEGLTYNEQFFGPGTRLTVL.

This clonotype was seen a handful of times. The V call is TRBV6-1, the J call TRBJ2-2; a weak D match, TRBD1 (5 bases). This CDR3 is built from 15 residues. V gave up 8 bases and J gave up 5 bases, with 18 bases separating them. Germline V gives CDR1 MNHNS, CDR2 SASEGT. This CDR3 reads CASGRNRLSTGELFF. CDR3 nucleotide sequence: TGTGCCAGCGGCCGGAACAGGCTAAGTACCGGGGAGCTGTTTTTT.

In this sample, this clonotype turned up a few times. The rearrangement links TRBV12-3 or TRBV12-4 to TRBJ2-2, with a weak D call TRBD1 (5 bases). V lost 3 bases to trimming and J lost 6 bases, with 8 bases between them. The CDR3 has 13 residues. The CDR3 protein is CASSFMGPGELFF. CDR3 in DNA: TGTGCCAGCAGTTTCATGGGGCCCGGGGAGCTGTTTTTT.

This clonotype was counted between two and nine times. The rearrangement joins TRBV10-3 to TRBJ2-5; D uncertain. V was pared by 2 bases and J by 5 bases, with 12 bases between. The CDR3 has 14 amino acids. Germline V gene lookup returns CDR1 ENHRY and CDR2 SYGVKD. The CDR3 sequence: CAISERSSGETQYF. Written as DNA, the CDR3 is TGTGCCATCAGTGAGAGGTCCTCTGGGGAGACCCAGTACTTC.

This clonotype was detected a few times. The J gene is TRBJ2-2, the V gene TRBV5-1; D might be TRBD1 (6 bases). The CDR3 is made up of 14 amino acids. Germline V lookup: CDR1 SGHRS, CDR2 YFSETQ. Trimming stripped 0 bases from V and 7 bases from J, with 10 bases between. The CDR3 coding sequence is TGCGCCAGCAGCTTGGGGGGGCGCATCGGGGAGCTGTTTTTT. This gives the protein CASSLGGRIGELFF. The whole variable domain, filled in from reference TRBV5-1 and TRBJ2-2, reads KAGVTQTPRYLIKTRGQQVTLSCSPISGHRSVSWYQQTPGQGLQFLFEYFSETQRNKGNFPGRFSGRQFSNSRSEMNVSTLELGDSALYLCASSLGGRIGELFFGEGSRLTVL.

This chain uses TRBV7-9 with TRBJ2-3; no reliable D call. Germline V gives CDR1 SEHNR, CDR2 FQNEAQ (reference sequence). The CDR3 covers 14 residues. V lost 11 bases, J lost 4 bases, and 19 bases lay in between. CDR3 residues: CACYQLIGPDTQYF. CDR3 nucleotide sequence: TGTGCCTGTTATCAGTTGATCGGGCCAGATACGCAGTATTTT.

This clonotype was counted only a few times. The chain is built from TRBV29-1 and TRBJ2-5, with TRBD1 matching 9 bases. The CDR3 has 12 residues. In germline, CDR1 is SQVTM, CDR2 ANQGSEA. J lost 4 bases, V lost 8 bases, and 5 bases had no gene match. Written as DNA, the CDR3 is TGCAGCCACGGGACAGGGTCAGAGACCCAGTACTTC. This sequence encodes CSHGTGSETQYF.

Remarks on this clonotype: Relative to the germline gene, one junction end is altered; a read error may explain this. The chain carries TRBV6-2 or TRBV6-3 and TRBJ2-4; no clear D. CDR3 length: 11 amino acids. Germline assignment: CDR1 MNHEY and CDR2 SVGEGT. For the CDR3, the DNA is TGTACCAGCACATACCGGGACATTCAGTACTTC. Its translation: CTSTYRDIQYF.

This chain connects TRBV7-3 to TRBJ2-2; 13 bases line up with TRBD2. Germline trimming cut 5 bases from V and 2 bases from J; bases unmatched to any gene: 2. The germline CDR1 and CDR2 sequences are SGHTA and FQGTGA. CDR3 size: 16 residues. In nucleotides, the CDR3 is TGTGCCAGCAGCCCGGGACTAGCGGGAAACACCGGGGAGCTGTTTTTT. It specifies CASSPGLAGNTGELFF.

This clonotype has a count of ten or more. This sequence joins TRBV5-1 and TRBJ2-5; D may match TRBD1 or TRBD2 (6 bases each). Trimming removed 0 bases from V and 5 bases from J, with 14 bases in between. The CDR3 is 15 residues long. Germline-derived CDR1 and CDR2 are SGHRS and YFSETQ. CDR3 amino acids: CASSLDGGQGETQYF. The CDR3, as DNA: TGCGCCAGCAGCTTGGACGGGGGTCAGGGGGAGACCCAGTACTTC.

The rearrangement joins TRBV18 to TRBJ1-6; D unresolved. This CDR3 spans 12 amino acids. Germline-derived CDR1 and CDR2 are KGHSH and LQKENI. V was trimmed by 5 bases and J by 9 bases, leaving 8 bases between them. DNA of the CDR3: TGTGCCAGCTCATCACGGTTTTCACCCCTCCACTTT. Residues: CASSSRFSPLHF.